The rows below give T cell receptor beta chains drawn from one sample of a study of blood T cells in healthy people across ages. A single record per CDR3 protein comes from TCRdb applying MiXCR to the 5' RACE reads. The sample lists over 1,500,000 distinct CDR3 sequences, about 50% occurring once. Sequencing was performed on blood. The receptors derive from a woman aged 40 to 50 in good health. CDR3s include the opening cysteine and the closing phenylalanine or tryptophan. D genes are given only for firm matches. Only some rows state a clone size, as once, few, many or a class for expanded clones.

TGTACCAGCAGCGTAGAGGACAGCGATAACTATGGCTACACCTTC,CTSSVEDSDNYGYTF,TRBJ1-2,.,.,TRBV9
TGCGCCAGCAGCCAAGATCGGACAGGTGACCTCTACGAGCAGTACTTC,CASSQDRTGDLYEQYF,TRBJ2-7,TRBD1,few,TRBV4-3
TGTGCCAGCAGCTTCGGGGGGGGGGCTGCCTACGAGCAGTACTTC,CASSFGGGAAYEQYF,TRBJ2-7,TRBD2,.,TRBV28
TGTGCCAGCAGCTTAGAAGGCCTAGCGGGTTACCCGAGCTCCTACAATGAGCAGTTCTTC,CASSLEGLAGYPSSYNEQFF,TRBJ2-1,TRBD2,few,TRBV7-2
TGTGCCAGCTCACCGGGGCCTATGGATGGCTACACCTTC,CASSPGPMDGYTF,TRBJ1-2,.,.,TRBV18
TGTGCCAGCAGTTCGCAGGGGGCAGCCATCAATGAGCAGTTCTTC,CASSSQGAAINEQFF,TRBJ2-1,TRBD1,few,TRBV28
TGTGCCAGCAGCTTAGGGTTGCTCCGTACTAGCACAGATACGCAGTATTTT,CASSLGLLRTSTDTQYF,TRBJ2-3,.,once,TRBV7-8
TGCGCCAGCAGCACCACGGGGGGCGGCTATGGCTACACCTTC,CASSTTGGGYGYTF,TRBJ1-2,.,.,TRBV5-1
TGCAGCGTGAGATTCGGGGGGGAAACAGATACGCAGTATTTT,CSVRFGGETDTQYF,TRBJ2-3,TRBD2,.,TRBV29-1
TGTGCCACCAGCAGGGACCAGGGGGGCTTGGATACGCAGTATTTT,CATSRDQGGLDTQYF,TRBJ2-3,.,.,TRBV15
TGTGCCAGCAGCCTCAGCGGTGGGACAGGGGGCCAGCAGTACTTC,CASSLSGGTGGQQYF,TRBJ2-4,TRBD1,.,TRBV7-8
TGTGCCAGCAGTGAGCGGGGGGTCCGTCGGGAGACCCAGTACTTC,CASSERGVRRETQYF,TRBJ2-5,TRBD2,few,TRBV28
TGTGCCAGCAGCCTACGGACAGGGAGTTCTAGCACAGATACGCAGTATTTT,CASSLRTGSSSTDTQYF,TRBJ2-3,TRBD1,.,TRBV7-2
TGCGCCAGCAGCTTGGCCGGGGGTTTTAACTATGGCTACACCTTC,CASSLAGGFNYGYTF,TRBJ1-2,.,.,TRBV5-1
TGCAGTATGGGGCGGAGCGATACGCAGTATTTT,CSMGRSDTQYF,TRBJ2-3,.,.,TRBV29-1
TGTGCCAGCAGTCCCTGGTCCCTGGAGGACCAAGAGACCCAGTACTTC,CASSPWSLEDQETQYF,TRBJ2-5,.,.,TRBV27
TGTGCCAGCACCACGACTAGCGGGGGGATGTATACGCAGTATTTT,CASTTTSGGMYTQYF,TRBJ2-3,TRBD2,.,TRBV6-2/TRBV6-3
TGTGCCAGCAGTTTACGGCCGGCAGGGAGCCTACTTGTAGCCAAAAACATTCAGTACTTC,CASSLRPAGSLLVAKNIQYF,TRBJ2-4,.,.,TRBV28
TGTGCCAGCAGTGAATTAGCCCTGAAGGGCACTGAAGCTTTCTTT,CASSELALKGTEAFF,TRBJ1-1,.,once,TRBV2
TGTGCCAGCAGTTACTCACCCGGGGGGGATCCCAATCAGCCCCAGCATTTT,CASSYSPGGDPNQPQHF,TRBJ1-5,.,.,TRBV6-2/TRBV6-3
TGTGCCATCAGTGATCTAAGCGGGGGGGACACAGATACGCAGTATTTT,CAISDLSGGDTDTQYF,TRBJ2-3,TRBD2,few,TRBV10-3
TGCGCCAGCAGCTCTAACCAGCAGACCCAGTACTTC,CASSSNQQTQYF,TRBJ2-5,.,few,TRBV5-1
TGTGCCAGCAGAGCCCCTTTCGAGAGGAACGAGCAGTACTTC,CASRAPFERNEQYF,TRBJ2-7,.,.,TRBV6-2/TRBV6-3
TGTGCCAGCGGGCGGGACCAAGAGACCCAGTACTTC,CASGRDQETQYF,TRBJ2-5,.,few,TRBV7-9
TGTGCCAGCAGCGCAGGGGATCGGACTGAAGCTTTCTTT,CASSAGDRTEAFF,TRBJ1-1,.,once,TRBV6-2/TRBV6-3
TGCGCCAGCAGCCAAGACGCGACTAGCGGGGGTACGCAGTATTTT,CASSQDATSGGTQYF,TRBJ2-3,TRBD2,few,TRBV4-3
TGTGCCATCAGTAGGGGGCTCCAAGAGACCCAGTACTTC,CAISRGLQETQYF,TRBJ2-5,TRBD1,.,TRBV10-3
TGTGCCAGCAGCCTGATTGGAGCGGGGGTGGGCAATGAGCAGTTCTTC,CASSLIGAGVGNEQFF,TRBJ2-1,TRBD2,.,TRBV7-2
TGCGCCAGCAGTCGCTCTGCTGGACAGGGGGCTGGTGGGGCCAACGTCCTGACTTTC,CASSRSAGQGAGGANVLTF,TRBJ2-6,TRBD1,few,TRBV4-3
TGTGCCAGCAGCTTGGTAGTCGACTTGGAGACCCAGTACTTC,CASSLVVDLETQYF,TRBJ2-5,.,.,TRBV5-6
TGCAGTGCTAGAGTGGAGCGGGGGACTCCCACAGATACGCAGTATTTT,CSARVERGTPTDTQYF,TRBJ2-3,TRBD2,.,TRBV20-1
TGCGGTGCTAGAGATCGGGCAGACACTGAAGCTTTCTTT,CGARDRADTEAFF,TRBJ1-1,.,.,TRBV20-1
TGTGCCAGCAGTCTACAGTTAACCCAGTACTTC,CASSLQLTQYF,TRBJ2-5,.,few,TRBV12-3/TRBV12-4
TGTGCCAGCAGCTTATTTCGGGGGTTAAATGAAAAACTGTTTTTT,CASSLFRGLNEKLFF,TRBJ1-4,.,.,TRBV7-8
TGTGCCAGCAGCCCATCCCCCCGACAGGTTCGTCATGAGCAGTTCTTC,CASSPSPRQVRHEQFF,TRBJ2-1,.,.,TRBV9
TGTGCCAGCTCACCACCGAACAGGTTGGGCACAGATACGCAGTATTTT,CASSPPNRLGTDTQYF,TRBJ2-3,.,.,TRBV18
TGTGCCAGCAGTTTTGCCGGGACAGGGGGCCTACAGCCCCAGCATTTT,CASSFAGTGGLQPQHF,TRBJ1-5,TRBD1,.,TRBV28
TGTGCCAGCAGTCCTGGTTGGAGGGAGGGTGGCTACACCTTC,CASSPGWREGGYTF,TRBJ1-2,.,.,TRBV28
TGTGCCAGCAGCATTCGGGCGGCCAATGAGCAGTTCTTC,CASSIRAANEQFF,TRBJ2-1,.,.,TRBV14
TGTGCCAGCAGCTTACTAGCGGGGGGGATAGAGACCCAGTACTTC,CASSLLAGGIETQYF,TRBJ2-5,TRBD2,.,TRBV7-2
TGCAGTGCTAGGCCTCCGGGGGCCCAGTACTTC,CSARPPGAQYF,TRBJ2-7,.,.,TRBV20-1
TGTGCCAGCAGTTTACCGGACTACTGGGAGACCCAGTACTTC,CASSLPDYWETQYF,TRBJ2-5,.,.,TRBV12-3/TRBV12-4
TGTGCCAGCAGCCAATTGACGGATAACACAGATACGCAGTATTTT,CASSQLTDNTDTQYF,TRBJ2-3,.,few,TRBV4-2
TGTGCCAGCAGCGTAACTGGAAATCAGCCCCAGCATTTT,CASSVTGNQPQHF,TRBJ1-5,.,.,TRBV9
TGTGCCACCAGGGGGACAGCCGATCAGCCCCAGCATTTT,CATRGTADQPQHF,TRBJ1-5,TRBD1,.,TRBV24-1
TGCAGCGTTGAAGGAGCCTCCTACAATGAGCAGTTCTTC,CSVEGASYNEQFF,TRBJ2-1,.,.,TRBV29-1
TGTGCCAGCAGCGAGGGACTTCCGGCGGGGGCCAACGTCCTGACTTTC,CASSEGLPAGANVLTF,TRBJ2-6,.,few,TRBV7-9
TGTGCCACCACGGGGGAGGGCCAGCCCCAGCATTTT,CATTGEGQPQHF,TRBJ1-5,.,.,TRBV2
TGTGCCAGCAGTTACCAGCGGGGCTCCTACAATGAGCAGTACTTC,CASSYQRGSYNEQYF,TRBJ2-7,TRBD2,once,TRBV12-3/TRBV12-4
TGTGCCAGCAGTTTTAAGCGCAGCGATGGCTACACCTTC,CASSFKRSDGYTF,TRBJ1-2,.,.,TRBV12-3/TRBV12-4
TGCGCCAGCAGCCAAGAAGGGACAGGGTCTAGAGAGCAGTACTTC,CASSQEGTGSREQYF,TRBJ2-7,TRBD1,few,TRBV4-1
TGTGCCAGCAGCTTAAGCGGGGGCTCCTTCAATGAGCAGTACTTC,CASSLSGGSFNEQYF,TRBJ2-4,TRBD2,.,TRBV7-2
TGTGCCACCAGCAGCTTTAACAGCCGGACAAATGAGCAGTTCTTC,CATSSFNSRTNEQFF,TRBJ2-1,.,.,TRBV15
TGTGCCAGCAGTCGCAAACAGGGGGGCTACACCTTC,CASSRKQGGYTF,TRBJ1-2,TRBD1,.,TRBV6-5
TGTGCCAGCAGACGACAGGGGGCAGGCGGCTACACCTTC,CASRRQGAGGYTF,TRBJ1-2,TRBD1,few,TRBV7-2